Detailed here is one T cell receptor beta chain. Its specificity is not known. The sample belongs to a study of graft-versus-host responses after intestinal transplantation. Study results and caveats: Early post-transplant falls in HvG clones accompanied the peak levels of circulating GvH clones. Recipient marrow contained GvH clones, some of which appeared first in ileum or blood.

There are 13 residues in the CDR3. Germline lookup yields CDR1 SNHLY and CDR2 FYNNEI. The ends lost 11 bases at V and 3 bases at J; junction bases unmatched: 5. Assay: immunoSEQ multiplex PCR; the TCRdb copy retains only in-frame clones and omits some. The repertoire holds over 80,000 clones, more than 70% seen once, with 1.4% in the top ten. This receptor was taken from a human patient who received an intestinal transplant, so some T cells may come from the graft donor. This specimen was PBMCs, taken 255 days after intestinal transplant. V is TRBV2 and J is TRBJ1-5, with 9 bases lining up with TRBD1. The CDR3 loop reads CAGGTGNNQPQHF. For the CDR3, the DNA is TGTGCCGGGGGGACAGGGAACAATCAGCCCCAGCATTTT.